One sample yielded the 17 T cell receptor beta chains listed below, sequenced in a study of naive and memory T cell subsets. These receptors have no known antigen. The study's findings and limits: Possibly reflecting memory cells re-expressing CD45RA, a few larger clonotypes occurred in naive repertoires, especially CD8.

The beta constant-region primer was an equimolar mix of two oligonucleotides covering TRBC1 and TRBC2. Four rounds of PCR amplified the ligated cDNA using nested alpha and beta constant-region primers plus SP2. TCRdb re-called the UMI-ligation and nested PCR reads with MiXCR, one entry per CDR3 protein. The data show roughly 150,000 distinct CDR3 sequences, about 20% seen once. The sample was naive CD8+ T cells from blood. The receptors here all came from a human donor in good health.

This chain links TRBV4-3 with TRBJ2-5; perhaps D is TRBD1 or TRBD2 (6 bases each). Per germline, CDR1 LGHNA and CDR2 YSLEER. V lost 4 bases and J lost 4, with 16 bases in between. This CDR3 is built from 15 residues. CDR3 bases: TGCGCCAGCAGCCCGTGGAGGGGGGCGGCAGAGACCCAGTACTTC. Amino acids: CASSPWRGAAETQYF.

This chain uses TRBV4-1 with TRBJ2-7, with 9 bases matching TRBD2. Germline V gene data show CDR1 as MGHRA and CDR2 as YSYEKL. J was trimmed by 2 bases and V by 0 bases; bases with no gene match: 5. The CDR3 covers 16 residues. The CDR3: CASSQEIAGVTYEQYF. The CDR3 DNA is TGCGCCAGCAGCCAAGAAATAGCGGGAGTTACCTACGAGCAGTACTTC.

This clonotype occurred a few times. This sequence joins TRBV27 and TRBJ2-7; D not resolved. Germline lookup yields CDR1 MNHEY and CDR2 SMNVEV (reference sequence). Trimming removed 3 bases from V and 6 bases from J, with 12 bases in between. This CDR3 is 13 amino acids long. CDR3 nucleotides: TGTGCCAGCAGTTTCTGGCCCGTGGGCGAGCAGTACTTC. Translated, it gives CASSFWPVGEQYF.

This clonotype was counted ten times or more. The V call is TRBV5-1, the J call TRBJ1-1, with D possibly being TRBD1 (5 bases). Germline V CDR1 and CDR2: SGHRS, YFSETQ. The CDR3 is 14 amino acids. Trimming took 4 bases from V and 2 from J, leaving 12 bases between them. CDR3 DNA: TGCGCCAGCAGCCCTTGGGGGGAAAACACTGAAGCTTTCTTT. It codes for CASSPWGENTEAFF.

This clonotype was counted many times. V gene TRBV29-1 combines with J gene TRBJ1-1; TRBD1 agrees at 7 bases. The J segment lost 5 bases and the V segment lost 5 bases, leaving 11 bases of the junction unmatched. Germline assignment: CDR1 SQVTM and CDR2 ANQGSEA. The CDR3 is 14 amino acids. The CDR3 loop is CSVKNRGSGTEAFF. The CDR3 region has the DNA TGCAGCGTTAAGAACAGGGGAAGTGGTACTGAAGCTTTCTTT.

This clonotype was seen only a few times. This sequence joins TRBV9 and TRBJ1-2; D unresolved. The CDR3 loop spans 14 amino acids. The V end was cut by 6 bases, the J end by 4 bases, with 16 bases between. CDR1 is SGDLS, CDR2 YYNGEE, per germline. CDR3 nucleotide sequence: TGTGCCAGCAACGGCCATCGAGTGATCTATGGCTACACCTTC. This gives the protein CASNGHRVIYGYTF. The full variable domain, with the rest looked up from reference TRBV9 and TRBJ1-2, is DSGVTQTPKHLITATGQRVTLRCSPRSGDLSVYWYQQSLDQGLQFLIQYYNGEERAKGNILERFSAQQFPDLHSELNLSSLELGDSALYFCASNGHRVIYGYTFGSGTRLTVV.

This chain links TRBV30 with TRBJ2-4, with unresolved D. Germline values: CDR1 GTSNPN, CDR2 SVGIG (reference sequence). The CDR3 length is 12 residues. Trimming shortened V by 1 base and J by 0 bases, and 1 base separated the two germline ends. CDR3 protein: CAWSEAKNIQYF. The CDR3 nucleotides read TGTGCCTGGAGTGAAGCCAAAAACATTCAGTACTTC.

This clonotype came up a few times. The V gene is TRBV28, the J gene TRBJ2-1, with 10 bases lining up with TRBD2. The ends lost 6 bases at V and 0 bases at J; junction bases unmatched: 8. The V gene's germline CDR1 is MDHEN and CDR2 SYDVKM. This CDR3 is 17 amino acids long. The CDR3 protein is CASRSLLAGSSYNEQFF. CDR3 nucleotide sequence: TGTGCCAGCAGATCCTTACTAGCGGGAAGCTCCTACAATGAGCAGTTCTTC.

This clonotype turned up a few times. This rearrangement joins TRBV6-2 or TRBV6-3 to TRBJ2-7; the D gene is possibly TRBD2 (6 bases). V gave up 5 bases and J gave up 6 bases, with 8 bases separating them. Per germline, CDR1 MNHEY and CDR2 SVGEGT. There are 11 residues in the CDR3. The CDR3 spells CASSTSFEQYF. The DNA of the CDR3 is TGTGCCAGCAGTACTAGCTTCGAGCAGTACTTC.

The chain recombines TRBV6-6 with TRBJ2-2; TRBD1 matches at 8 bases. The CDR3 covers 15 residues. V gave up 7 bases and J gave up 3 bases; unmatched junction bases: 7. CDR1 and CDR2 (germline): MNHNY, SVGAGI (reference sequence). This CDR3 reads CASKLLDRDTGELFF. For the CDR3, the DNA is TGTGCCAGCAAGTTGTTGGACAGGGACACCGGGGAGCTGTTTTTT.

This rearrangement joins TRBV7-9 to TRBJ1-1; a possible D gene is TRBD1 (5 bases). Germline V gene data show CDR1 as SEHNR and CDR2 as FQNEAQ (reference sequence). The CDR3 length is 15 residues. V was cut by 1 base and J by 3 bases, with 12 bases left in between. As DNA, the CDR3 is TGTGCCAGCAGCTTAGATATCGGGACCCACACTGAAGCTTTCTTT. The encoded protein is CASSLDIGTHTEAFF.

This chain links TRBV28 with TRBJ2-2; D is possibly TRBD2 (6 bases). The CDR3 totals 12 residues. Germline CDR1 reads MDHEN; CDR2 reads SYDVKM. The V gene lost 4 bases and the J gene lost 6 bases, with 6 bases spanning the gap. CDR3 in DNA: TGTGCCAGCAGTTGGGGGGCCGGGGAGCTGTTTTTT. Amino acids: CASSWGAGELFF.

This clonotype was counted a few times. The chain recombines TRBV28 with TRBJ2-6; TRBD1 is a possible D gene (5 bases). The CDR3 consists of 16 residues. V was shortened by 3 bases and J by 2 bases, with 11 bases between the two germline ends. CDR1 is MDHEN and CDR2 is SYDVKM in the germline V gene. Here the CDR3 reads CASSLLQGPGANVLTF. DNA for the CDR3: TGTGCCAGCAGTTTGCTTCAGGGTCCTGGGGCCAACGTCCTGACTTTC.

This clonotype was seen at least ten times. The chain couples TRBV28 to TRBJ2-7; D is unclear. The CDR3 spans 15 residues. The germline gives CDR1 MDHEN, CDR2 SYDVKM. Between the trimmed V and J ends, which lost 5 bases and 0 bases, there was a span of 14 bases. This CDR3 reads CASSPTRSLSYEQYF. CDR3 DNA: TGTGCCAGCAGTCCTACCCGTAGTCTCTCCTACGAGCAGTACTTC.

This chain links TRBV28 with TRBJ2-7; tentative D call: TRBD2 (6 bases). The germline V gene has CDR1 MDHEN and CDR2 SYDVKM. The CDR3 spans 15 residues. The V and J ends lost 5 bases and 4 bases respectively, with 18 bases between them. The CDR3 DNA sequence: TGTGCCAGCAGTGGTTCGGGGACTCCCGGATACGAGCAGTACTTC. This codes for CASSGSGTPGYEQYF. Together with reference TRBV28 and TRBJ2-7, the CDR3 gives the full variable domain: DVKVTQSSRYLVKRTGEKVFLECVQDMDHENMFWYRQDPGLGLRLIYFSYDVKMKEKGDIPEGYSVSREKKERFSLILESASTNQTSMYLCASSGSGTPGYEQYFGPGTRLTVT.

V usage is TRBV4-1 and J usage is TRBJ2-5; 9 bases agree with TRBD2. The V gene end was trimmed by 1 base and the J gene end by 5 bases; junction bases not matched to a gene: 14. The CDR3 is 18 residues long. Germline V CDR1 and CDR2: MGHRA, YSYEKL. The CDR3 loop reads CASSQATSGDDRPETQYF. CDR3 in DNA: TGCGCCAGCAGCCAAGCGACTAGCGGCGACGACCGACCGGAGACCCAGTACTTC.

This clonotype was seen a handful of times. V is TRBV5-5 and J is TRBJ2-1; D could derive from TRBD1 or TRBD2 (5 bases each). CDR3 size: 16 residues. Germline CDR1 SGHKS, CDR2 YYEKEE (reference sequence). Trimming left V 2 bases short and J 9 bases short, with 21 bases between. The CDR3 region has the DNA TGTGCCAGCAGCTTCACAACTGGGGGATTCCCCACTGAGCAGTTCTTC. Residues: CASSFTTGGFPTEQFF.